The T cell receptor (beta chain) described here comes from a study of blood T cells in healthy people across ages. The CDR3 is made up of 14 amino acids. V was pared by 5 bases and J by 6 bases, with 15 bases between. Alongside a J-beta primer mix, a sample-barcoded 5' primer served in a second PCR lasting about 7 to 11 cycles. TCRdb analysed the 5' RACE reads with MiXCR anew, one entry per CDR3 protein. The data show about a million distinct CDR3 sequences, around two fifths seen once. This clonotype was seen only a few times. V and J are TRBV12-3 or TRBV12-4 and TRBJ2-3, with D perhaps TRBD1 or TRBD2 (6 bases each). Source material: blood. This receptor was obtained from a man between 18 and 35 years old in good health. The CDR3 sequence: CASSPRGGWDTQYF. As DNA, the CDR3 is TGTGCCAGCAGTCCTAGAGGGGGGTGGGATACGCAGTATTTT.